This entry lists 7 T cell receptor beta chains sequenced from one sample in a study of OX40 agonist ivuxolimab in advanced cancers. The method was immunoSEQ multiplex PCR; TCRdb's version includes in-frame clones alone and lacks a portion of them. In the table there are about 60,000 clones, approximately 90% of which are singletons. The sequenced sample was CD4+ or CD8+ T cells sorted from blood, obtained in a trial of the OX40 agonist ivuxolimab. The receptors stem from an adult with an advanced solid tumor such as melanoma, head and neck, liver or kidney cancer.

The sample holds one count of this clone. Other DNA sequences in this specimen translate into the identical CDR3. The V call is TRBV5-1, the J call TRBJ1-2; tentatively, D is TRBD1 (6 bases). The V end was cut by 3 bases, the J end by 7 bases, with 16 bases between. Germline V gives CDR1 SGHRS, CDR2 YFSETQ. The CDR3 length is 14 residues. The CDR3 spells CASSSQQGTGGYTF. The CDR3, as DNA: TGCGCCAGCAGCTCTCAGCAGGGGACCGGTGGCTACACCTTC. Together with reference TRBV5-1 and TRBJ1-2, the CDR3 gives the full variable domain: KAGVTQTPRYLIKTRGQQVTLSCSPISGHRSVSWYQQTPGQGLQFLFEYFSETQRNKGNFPGRFSGRQFSNSRSEMNVSTLELGDSALYLCASSSQQGTGGYTFGSGTRLTVV.

In DNA form, the CDR3 reads TGTGCCATCAATGATAAGGGAACTAATGAAAAACTGTTTTTT. Translating it yields CAINDKGTNEKLFF. The chain couples TRBV10-3 to TRBJ1-4; D gene ambiguous. Germline V gene data show CDR1 as ENHRY and CDR2 as SYGVKD. The length of the CDR3 is 14 residues. Trimming left V 7 bases short and J 1 base short, with 10 bases between.

V gene TRBV18 combines with J gene TRBJ2-7; D unresolved. The V and J ends lost 4 bases and 3 bases respectively, with 10 bases between them. Looked up from germline, CDR1 is KGHSH and CDR2 is LQKENI. The CDR3 has 13 residues. Here the CDR3 reads CASSLLSDYEQYF. Written as DNA, the CDR3 is TGTGCCAGCTCACTACTTTCCGACTACGAGCAGTACTTC.

The chain uses TRBV19 and TRBJ1-2; D possibly corresponds to TRBD1 (5 bases). V lost 11 bases, J lost 6 bases, and 16 bases lay in between. Per the germline V gene, CDR1 is LNHDA and CDR2 is SQIVND (reference sequence). This CDR3 comprises 12 residues. CDR3 nucleotide sequence: TGTGCCTGCAGTAGGGGATACGATGGCTACACCTTC. It yields the protein CACSRGYDGYTF.

The chain employs TRBV6-1 and TRBJ1-1; 7 bases line up with TRBD1. Per the germline V gene, CDR1 is MNHNS and CDR2 is SASEGT. J was trimmed by 11 bases and V by 4 bases; bases with no gene match: 10. This CDR3 has 13 residues. CDR3: CASSATGEMRAFF. DNA for the CDR3: TGTGCCAGCAGTGCCACAGGGGAAATGCGGGCTTTCTTT.

The chain couples TRBV6-5 to TRBJ2-7; 12 positions match TRBD1. In germline, CDR1 is MNHEY, CDR2 SVGAGI. This CDR3 is built from 15 residues. V trimming: 6 bases; J trimming: 4 bases; junction bases outside the gene matches: 7. CDR3 sequence (DNA): TGTGCCAGCAGGCATCCGGGACAGGGGGCTTACGAGCAGTACTTC. Its translation is CASRHPGQGAYEQYF.

The chain employs TRBV2 and TRBJ2-7; D not resolved. The CDR3 is 13 residues long. The germline gives CDR1 SNHLY, CDR2 FYNNEI. With 2 bases removed from V and 12 bases from J, the gap between germline ends came to 17 bases. CDR3 DNA: TGTGCCAGCAGTGAAATGAAGGGTAGGGTTTCGTACTTC. It specifies CASSEMKGRVSYF.